This T cell receptor (beta chain) emerged from a study of T cell repertoires in cytomegalovirus infection. Across the study: Evidence of both CMV infection and a matching HLA type came from public TCR beta signatures.

Study outcomes and limitations: Cumulative public TCR beta family frequency identified carriers of CMV plus the relevant HLA. CMV-specific HLA-C-restricted TCR beta clonotypes dominated the ex vivo response.

This clonotype occurred many times. The target antigen is unknown. Germline-derived CDR1 and CDR2 are SGHVS and FNYEAQ. Trimming pared 1 base from V and 2 bases from J, leaving 8 bases between. The CDR3 spans 14 residues. TCRdb recomputed calls from the reads with MiXCR, one row per CDR3 protein. Of around 280,000 distinct CDR3 sequences listed, about an eighth are singletons. The receptor comes from a human donor in good health (CMV status not recorded). Some clones in this sample may be carry-over from other donors' samples. The J gene is TRBJ2-5, the V gene TRBV7-6, with D unresolved. The material sequenced was PBMCs. CDR3 DNA: TGTGCCAGCAGCTTAGGGAACCCACAAGAGACCCAGTACTTC. This sequence encodes CASSLGNPQETQYF.